These 5 T cell receptor beta chains share one sample of origin, sequenced in a study of Tregs in tolerant kidney transplant recipients. Clones were read by immunoSEQ multiplex PCR, and TCRdb kept only the in-frame ones, dropping some. The sample records tens of thousands of clones, nearly 98% being singletons. Sequenced here: CD4+ T cells from blood, sampled before the transplant. Source of these receptors: a human donor who received a combined kidney and bone marrow transplant.

The chain employs TRBV19 and TRBJ1-6; D gene uncertain. Germline V gene lookup returns CDR1 LNHDA and CDR2 SQIVND (reference sequence). Trimming left V 6 bases short and J 8 bases short, with 11 bases between. CDR3 length: 13 residues. CDR3 sequence: CASRNQRYSPLHF. The CDR3, as DNA: TGTGCCAGTAGAAACCAGCGTTATTCACCCCTCCACTTT.

The chain employs TRBV7-2 and TRBJ2-3; D not resolved. There are 13 residues in the CDR3. Between the trimmed V and J ends, which lost 3 bases and 6 bases, there was a span of 10 bases. Germline CDR1 is SGHTA and CDR2 is FQGNSA. The CDR3 region is CASSFGPRDTQYF. The CDR3 DNA follows: TGTGCCAGCAGCTTCGGTCCGCGGGATACGCAGTATTTT.

This chain joins TRBV6-1 and TRBJ2-1; 10 bases line up with TRBD2. This CDR3 region has 15 residues. The junction had 10 bases not matched to a gene; V was cut back by 4 bases and J by 10 bases. CDR1 and CDR2 from the germline V gene are MNHNS and SASEGT. In nucleotides, the CDR3 is TGTGCCAGCAGTGCCCCCAGCGGGAGGGCCATAGAGCAGTTCTTC. Encoded protein: CASSAPSGRAIEQFF.

CDR3 in DNA: TGTGCCAGCAGCTTGGACGGTGGCTACACCTTC. Protein product: CASSLDGGYTF. The chain couples TRBV5-5 to TRBJ1-2; D call uncertain. CDR3 length equals 11 residues. Per the germline V gene, CDR1 is SGHKS and CDR2 is YYEKEE (reference sequence). V lost 0 bases, J lost 7 bases, and 4 bases lay in between.

The chain combines TRBV6-1 with TRBJ2-2; no reliable D call. Looked up from germline, CDR1 is MNHNS and CDR2 is SASEGT. This CDR3 spans 16 amino acids. Deletions cut 1 base from V and 5 bases from J, with 14 bases between. CDR3 protein: CASSEGETTRTGELFF. In DNA, the CDR3 is TGTGCCAGCAGTGAAGGAGAAACTACAAGAACCGGGGAGCTGTTTTTT.